The rows below give T cell receptor beta chains drawn from one sample of a study of tumor and adjacent non-tumor tissue in lung cancer. TCRdb recomputed calls from the multiplex PCR reads with MiXCR, one row per CDR3 protein. The table has about 200,000 distinct CDR3 sequences, less than 80% seen once; the top ten hold less than 25%. The sample was lung tumor tissue. The source of these receptors is a man in his fifties or sixties with non-small cell lung cancer. The CDR3 runs from the conserved cysteine through the conserved F or W. A D gene is named only where the DNA matches it firmly. The size entry is marked missing in some rows and otherwise reads once, few, many or a size class.

clone_size	j_call	d_call	v_call	cdr3_aa	cdr3_nt
few	TRBJ2-3	TRBD2	TRBV5-1	CASSLFPSGGTSTDTQYF	TGCGCCAGCAGCTTGTTCCCTAGCGGGGGGACTAGCACAGATACGCAGTATTTT
NA	TRBJ2-7	NA	TRBV11-3	CASAPRDEAGEQYF	TGTGCCAGCGCCCCCCGGGACGAAGCTGGCGAGCAGTACTTC
once	TRBJ2-1	NA	TRBV4-2	CASSHLRSRWGLRWRNNEQFF	TGTGCCAGCAGCCATCTCCGATCACGCTGGGGCCTCCGGTGGAGGAACAATGAGCAGTTCTTC
NA	TRBJ2-3	TRBD2	TRBV4-3	CASSRRAASGSTDTQYF	TGCGCCAGCAGTCGGAGGGCGGCTAGCGGAAGCACAGATACGCAGTATTTT
NA	TRBJ2-3	NA	TRBV20-1	CSARKAIDSTDTQYF	TGCAGTGCTAGAAAAGCGATCGATAGCACAGATACGCAGTATTTT
NA	TRBJ1-4	NA	TRBV11-2	CAISTGRYEKLFF	TGTGCCATCAGCACCGGACGGTATGAAAAACTGTTTTTT
NA	TRBJ1-5	NA	TRBV20-1	CSARDWQDGNQPQHF	TGCAGTGCTAGAGACTGGCAGGATGGCAATCAACCCCAGCATTTT
NA	TRBJ1-5	NA	TRBV30	CAWSVGRPQPQHF	TGTGCCTGGAGTGTAGGTAGGCCTCAGCCCCAGCATTTT
NA	TRBJ1-5	NA	TRBV30	CAWSAESNQPQHF	TGTGCCTGGAGTGCTGAGAGCAATCAGCCCCAGCATTTT
NA	TRBJ1-6	TRBD1	TRBV12-3/TRBV12-4	CARRYQGGDSPLHF	TGTGCCAGAAGGTATCAGGGGGGGGATTCACCCCTTCACTTT
NA	TRBJ1-2	TRBD1	TRBV28	CAGRTGGRGTGDGYTF	TGTGCCGGCAGGACCGGGGGGCGGGGAACAGGGGATGGCTACACCTTC
NA	TRBJ2-7	NA	TRBV12-3/TRBV12-4	CASSLGECIRSVRLNF	TGTGCCAGCAGTTTAGGAGAGTGTATCCGATCGGTCCGGCTGAACTTC
NA	TRBJ1-1	NA	TRBV11-1	CASSLRALREGKNTEAFF	TGTGCCAGCAGCCTACGGGCCCTACGAGAGGGGAAAAACACTGAAGCTTTCTTT
NA	TRBJ1-1	NA	TRBV6-1	CASIDATVNTEAFF	TGTGCCAGCATTGATGCGACGGTGAACACTGAAGCTTTCTTT
NA	TRBJ1-1	NA	TRBV12-3/TRBV12-4	CASNKGSNTEAFF	TGTGCCAGCAATAAGGGGAGTAACACTGAAGCTTTCTTT